The 21 T cell receptor beta chains below come from one sample, sequenced in a study of cytomegalovirus exposure and HLA in healthy donors. PCR primers comprised 60 Vbeta and 13 Jbeta primers. Produced via immunoSEQ multiplex PCR; TCRdb's table is partial and in-frame only. The sample has under 250,000 clones; 82% are singletons. The sample taken for sequencing was PBMCs. The receptors were gathered from a woman in her forties in good health and CMV-seronegative.

The chain employs TRBV18 and TRBJ1-2; 10 bases are shared with TRBD1. Looked up from germline, CDR1 is KGHSH and CDR2 is LQKENI. The trim removed 0 bases at V and 3 bases at J, leaving 1 base unmatched. The CDR3 sequence is 15 residues long. The CDR3 here is CASSPPGQGYYGYTF. As DNA, the CDR3 is TGTGCCAGCTCACCACCGGGACAGGGGTACTATGGCTACACCTTC.

The rearrangement uses TRBV21-1 and TRBJ2-3; no DNA check was done on the table's D call, TRBD1. TRBV21-1 is a pseudogene. This CDR3 spans 15 amino acids. Here the CDR3 reads CASSVDRVIADTQYF. The DNA for the CDR3 is TGTGCCAGCAGCGTGGACAGGGTAATCGCAGATACGCAGTATTTT.

There are a few counts of this clone. V gene TRBV2 combines with J gene TRBJ1-4, with a possible D match to TRBD1 (6 bases). Trimming left V 10 bases short and J 3 bases short, with 15 bases between. The V gene's germline CDR1 is SNHLY and CDR2 FYNNEI. The CDR3 spans 14 residues. The CDR3 DNA follows: TGTGCCACCCGAGGGGGTTCAGCTAATGAAAAACTGTTTTTT. Translated, it gives CATRGGSANEKLFF.

The chain is built from TRBV7-9 and TRBJ2-7, with TRBD2 matching over 7 bases. The CDR3 spans 17 residues. V gave up 1 base and J gave up 0 bases; unmatched junction bases: 9. CDR1 and CDR2 (germline): SEHNR, FQNEAQ (reference sequence). In DNA form, the CDR3 reads TGTGCCAGCAGCTTAGGACAGAGCGGGGAACCCTCCTACGAGCAGTACTTC. It is translated as CASSLGQSGEPSYEQYF.

Of note for this clone: The sample carries other DNA sequences with the same CDR3. V gene TRBV27 combines with J gene TRBJ2-1; the match to TRBD2 covers 13 bases. There are 15 residues in the CDR3. With V trimmed by 6 bases and J by 6 bases, 5 bases remained unmatched. The germline gives CDR1 MNHEY, CDR2 SMNVEV (reference sequence). CDR3 in DNA: TGTGCCAGCAGGCCCGGACTAGCGGGAGTCAATGAGCAGTTCTTC. Protein: CASRPGLAGVNEQFF.

This chain uses TRBV7-6 with TRBJ2-3; TRBD2 aligns across 8 bases. The CDR3 contains 17 residues. Germline V gene sequence: CDR1 SGHVS, CDR2 FNYEAQ. Trimming removed 4 bases from V and 5 bases from J; junction bases left unmatched: 14. The CDR3 is CASSSLRGVRDRDTQYF. For the CDR3, the DNA is TGTGCCAGCAGCTCTCTGCGGGGGGTTAGAGATCGAGATACGCAGTATTTT.

This chain joins TRBV7-9 and TRBJ1-2; D is undetermined. The CDR3 spans 14 residues. Germline V gives CDR1 SEHNR, CDR2 FQNEAQ (reference sequence). Trimming stripped 3 bases from V and 2 bases from J, with 10 bases between. The CDR3 protein is CASSLGRSNYGYTF. The DNA for the CDR3 is TGTGCCAGCAGCTTGGGCAGGTCCAACTATGGCTACACCTTC. The full variable domain, completed using reference TRBV7-9 and TRBJ1-2, is DTGVSQNPRHKITKRGQNVTFRCDPISEHNRLYWYRQTLGQGPEFLTYFQNEAQLEKSRLLSDRFSAERPKGSFSTLEIQRTEQGDSAMYLCASSLGRSNYGYTFGSGTRLTVV.

The sample holds one count of this clone. This chain uses TRBV19 with TRBJ2-3, with TRBD1 identical over 9 bases. Looked up from germline, CDR1 is LNHDA and CDR2 is SQIVND (reference sequence). The junction had 5 bases not matched to a gene; V was cut back by 6 bases and J by 4 bases. The CDR3 has 14 amino acids. The CDR3: CASSRDRVPDTQYF. The CDR3, as DNA: TGTGCCAGTAGCCGGGACAGGGTCCCAGATACGCAGTATTTT.

The V call is TRBV10-1, the J call TRBJ1-2; D gene unclear. The germline gives CDR1 WNHNN, CDR2 SYGVQD (reference sequence). There are 12 residues in the CDR3. The ends were cut back, 3 bases at V and 1 base at J, with 3 bases in the middle. CDR3 DNA: TGCGCCAGCAGTGACAATAACTATGGCTACACCTTC. It is translated as CASSDNNYGYTF.

The V gene is TRBV7-2, the J gene TRBJ2-5, with a weak D call TRBD1 (6 bases). V lost 9 bases and J lost 5, with 16 bases in between. The CDR3 runs to 13 residues. Germline values: CDR1 SGHTA, CDR2 FQGNSA. In DNA, the CDR3 is TGTGCCAGTTCTGGTGGGGGCGAGGAGACCCAGTACTTC. Protein product: CASSGGGEETQYF.

This clone was observed a handful of times. This rearrangement joins TRBV6-6 to TRBJ1-1; D is perhaps TRBD1 (6 bases). Deletions cut 7 bases from V and 5 bases from J, with 14 bases between. The germline CDR1 and CDR2 sequences are MNHNY and SVGAGI (reference sequence). The CDR3 runs 13 residues. The CDR3 loop reads CASIQQGMTEAFF. Here the CDR3 DNA reads TGTGCCAGCATTCAACAGGGAATGACTGAAGCTTTCTTT.

CDR3 amino acids: CASRHELAGVRNEQFF. The DNA of the CDR3 is TGTGCCAGCAGGCACGAACTAGCGGGAGTGCGTAATGAGCAGTTCTTC. J is TRBJ2-1 and V is TRBV7-2, with 11 nucleotides matching TRBD2. The V segment lost 6 bases and the J segment 7 bases; nucleotides outside the gene matches: 11. Germline CDR1 is SGHTA and CDR2 is FQGNSA. The CDR3 runs to 16 residues.

In this sample, this clone turned up once. V usage is TRBV10-1 and J usage is TRBJ2-7; 11 bases are a match to TRBD1. V was clipped by 3 bases and J by 4 bases; unmatched bases: 2. CDR3 length: 14 amino acids. The germline V gene has CDR1 WNHNN and CDR2 SYGVQD (reference sequence). Here the CDR3 DNA reads TGCGCCAGCAGTGAAGGGACAGGGGGGTACGAGCAGTACTTC. Its protein is CASSEGTGGYEQYF.

The rearrangement uses TRBV27 and TRBJ2-2, with a tentative D call TRBD2 (6 bases). This CDR3 is 17 amino acids long. Germline V lookup: CDR1 MNHEY, CDR2 SMNVEV (reference sequence). Deletions cut 4 bases from V and 5 bases from J, with 20 bases between. The CDR3 reads CASSSLLAGSGTGELFF. The CDR3 DNA follows: TGTGCCAGCAGTTCACTGTTGGCGGGAAGTGGGACCGGGGAGCTGTTTTTT.

The rearrangement uses TRBV5-6 and TRBJ2-2; no clear D. V lost 3 bases to trimming and J lost 5 bases, with 5 bases between them. Germline CDR1 and CDR2: SGHDT and YYEEEE. This CDR3 region has 12 residues. CDR3 nucleotide sequence: TGTGCCAGCAGCTCGGTAACCGGGGAGCTGTTTTTT. This sequence encodes CASSSVTGELFF.

This chain uses TRBV7-2 with TRBJ2-7, with 9 bases aligning to TRBD2. Germline loops: CDR1 SGHTA, CDR2 FQGNSA. The CDR3 runs 15 residues. With 4 bases clipped from V and 6 bases from J, the junction kept 10 bases outside the gene matches. CDR3 region: CASSSNSGRTGEQYF. As DNA, the CDR3 is TGTGCCAGCAGCTCCAACAGCGGGAGGACGGGCGAGCAGTACTTC.

As regards this clone: The sample holds other DNA sequences that translate to the same CDR3. For the CDR3, the DNA is TGCGCCAGCAGCTTGGGTCTAGCGGGTTACAATGAGCAGTTCTTC. Its translation is CASSLGLAGYNEQFF. The chain uses TRBV5-1 and TRBJ2-1; 8 bases line up with TRBD2. The CDR3 is made up of 15 amino acids. In germline, CDR1 is SGHRS, CDR2 YFSETQ. The ends lost 0 bases at V and 4 bases at J; junction bases unmatched: 3.

The V call is TRBV27, the J call TRBJ2-6; D uncertain. V lost 5 bases and J 0 bases, leaving 8 bases between the germline ends. This CDR3 comprises 15 residues. Germline values: CDR1 MNHEY, CDR2 SMNVEV (reference sequence). CDR3 region: CASSPRLSGANVLTF. The CDR3 DNA reads as TGTGCCAGCAGTCCTAGACTCTCTGGGGCCAACGTCCTGACTTTC. The full variable domain, in which reference TRBV27 and TRBJ2-6 provide the parts outside the CDR3, is EAQVTQNPRYLITVTGKKLTVTCSQNMNHEYMSWYRQDPGLGLRQIYYSMNVEVTDKGDVPEGYKVSRKEKRNFPLILESPSPNQTSLYFCASSPRLSGANVLTFGAGSRLTVL.

The chain uses TRBV5-6 and TRBJ2-7; D not certain. Germline values: CDR1 SGHDT, CDR2 YYEEEE. V was shortened by 4 bases and J by 1 base, with 6 bases between the two germline ends. The CDR3 runs 12 residues. This CDR3 is CASSRRSYEQYF. In nucleotides, the CDR3 is TGTGCCAGCAGCCGTCGTTCCTACGAGCAGTACTTC.

The genes are TRBV2 and TRBJ2-1; 8 bases fit TRBD2. V lost 11 bases to trimming and J lost 6 bases; unmatched junction nucleotides: 9. Germline assignment: CDR1 SNHLY and CDR2 FYNNEI. CDR3 length equals 13 residues. The CDR3 bases are TGTGCCGCCCTCGGGAGGGCCACCAATGAGCAGTTCTTC. This sequence encodes CAALGRATNEQFF.

The count of this clone is one. The rearrangement joins TRBV18 to TRBJ2-2; 8 bases map to TRBD1. J gave up 6 bases and V 4 bases, and 7 bases lay outside the gene matches. Germline CDR1 reads KGHSH; CDR2 reads LQKENI. The CDR3 is 15 amino acids. CDR3: CASSLGTGEAGELFF. The CDR3 DNA sequence: TGTGCCAGCTCACTCGGGACAGGAGAGGCCGGGGAGCTGTTTTTT.